This TCR beta chain was documented in a study of blood T cell repertoires in COVID-19. With V trimmed by 6 bases and J by 6 bases, 8 bases remained unmatched. Looked up from germline, CDR1 is SNHLY and CDR2 is FYNNEI. The CDR3 runs 14 residues. Ages ranged from roughly 18 to 100 years, with residence in 24 US areas. Measured with immunoSEQ multiplex PCR; TCRdb has only the in-frame clones, and not every one. Of over 200,000 clones in the sample, approximately 91% were seen once. This TCR derives from a human donor in a cohort exposed to, infected with or recovered from COVID-19 (not recorded which). The donor label of this sample is uncertain. The J gene is TRBJ2-7, the V gene TRBV2, with 10 bases fitting TRBD1. Sample: PBMCs or T cells enriched from blood (not recorded which). CDR3 region: CASRGQGTGSEQYF. CDR3 sequence (DNA): TGTGCCAGCAGGGGACAGGGGACCGGCAGCGAGCAGTACTTC.